Listed below are T cell receptor beta chains from one sample, sequenced in a study of blood T cell repertoires in COVID-19. Assay used: immunoSEQ multiplex PCR; TCRdb lists only in-frame clones, some missing. The repertoire consists of approximately 500,000 clones, with roughly 88% occurring once and the leading ten covering about 2%. Sequenced: PBMCs or T cells enriched from blood (not recorded which). These receptors were obtained from a woman in her thirties or forties who had recovered from COVID-19. Both conserved end residues are part of each CDR3. The D gene is left open where the match is weak. Clone size is stated in some rows and not others, as once, few, many or a class when expanded.

once	TRBV5-8	TRBD1	TRBJ2-7	CASSRDRGYEQYF	TGTGCCAGCAGCCGGGACAGGGGGTACGAGCAGTACTTC
.	TRBV13	TRBD1	TRBJ1-1	CASSSTGDGNTEAFF	TGTGCCAGCAGCTCGACAGGGGATGGGAACACTGAAGCTTTCTTT
once	TRBV9	.	TRBJ1-5	CASSVEPGVNQPQHF	TGTGCCAGCAGCGTAGAGCCAGGGGTCAATCAGCCCCAGCATTTT
.	TRBV28	.	TRBJ1-1	CASRPDAGLEAFF	TGTGCCAGCAGGCCGGATGCGGGGTTAGAAGCTTTCTTT
.	TRBV5-1	.	TRBJ1-5	CASSLDSGQPQHF	TGCGCCAGCAGCTTGGATTCGGGTCAGCCCCAGCATTTT
.	TRBV5-4	TRBD2	TRBJ2-1	CAAGGRYNEQFF	TGTGCCGCGGGAGGAAGATACAATGAGCAGTTCTTC
once	TRBV27	.	TRBJ1-5	CASSFPPRSQHF	TGTGCCAGCAGTTTCCCCCCCAGGTCCCAGCATTTT
.	TRBV11-2	TRBD1	TRBJ1-5	CASSLGDRYQPQHF	TGTGCCAGCAGCTTGGGGGACAGATATCAGCCCCAGCATTTT
.	TRBV24-1	TRBD1	TRBJ2-5	CATSDSLTGTGVKETQYF	TGTGCCACCAGTGATTCGTTGACCGGGACAGGGGTGAAAGAGACCCAGTACTTC
.	TRBV3-1/TRBV3-2	.	TRBJ1-2	CASSHPAPGPYGYTF	TGTGCCAGCAGCCACCCGGCCCCTGGGCCCTATGGCTACACCTTC
.	TRBV27	TRBD1	TRBJ1-5	CASRLTGVSNQPQHF	TGTGCCAGCAGGCTGACAGGGGTTAGCAATCAGCCCCAGCATTTT
.	TRBV7-6	TRBD1	TRBJ1-4	CASSLYRDRLFDGATNEKLFF	TGTGCCAGCAGCTTATACCGGGACAGGCTATTCGACGGAGCAACTAATGAAAAACTGTTTTTT
.	TRBV3-1/TRBV3-2	.	TRBJ2-7	CASSQDISYEQYF	TGTGCCAGCAGCCAAGATATCTCTTACGAGCAGTACTTC
.	TRBV6-1	TRBD2	TRBJ2-7	CASSDDPGLSSYEQYF	TGTGCCAGCAGTGACGACCCGGGACTATCATCCTACGAGCAGTACTTC
.	TRBV7-2	.	TRBJ2-5	CASSLALLQETQYF	TGTGCCAGCAGCTTAGCTCTCCTCCAAGAGACCCAGTACTTC
.	TRBV21-1	.	TRBJ2-2	CASSKGERRGTNTGELFF	TGTGCCAGCAGCAAAGGGGAAAGACGGGGGACGAACACCGGGGAGCTGTTTTTT
once	TRBV15	TRBD2	TRBJ2-7	CATSRGSGNYEQYF	TGTGCCACCAGCAGAGGGAGCGGGAACTACGAGCAGTACTTC
.	TRBV7-2	.	TRBJ1-4	CASSLNRDEKLFF	TGTGCCAGCAGCTTAAACAGGGATGAAAAACTGTTTTTT
.	TRBV5-6	TRBD2	TRBJ2-5	CASSWRPAGERETQYF	TGTGCCAGCAGTTGGAGGCCAGCGGGAGAAAGGGAGACCCAGTACTTC
.	TRBV15	TRBD2	TRBJ2-1	CATSRVLAGSYNEQFF	TGTGCCACCAGCAGAGTACTAGCGGGGTCCTACAATGAGCAGTTCTTC
once	TRBV6-6	TRBD2	TRBJ2-1	CASRPGLAGGDEQFF	TGTGCCAGCAGACCGGGACTAGCGGGAGGTGACGAGCAGTTCTTC
.	TRBV7-2	.	TRBJ2-1	CASSSRASGLREQFF	TGTGCCAGCAGCTCCCGTGCGTCAGGGTTGAGGGAGCAGTTCTTC
few	TRBV7-9	.	TRBJ2-2	CASSYGQPGGELFF	TGTGCCAGCAGTTACGGACAGCCCGGCGGGGAGCTGTTTTTT
.	TRBV3-1/TRBV3-2	TRBD2	TRBJ2-5	CASSNAAGGETQYF	TGTGCCAGCAGCAACGCAGCGGGAGGAGAGACCCAGTACTTC
.	TRBV3-1/TRBV3-2	.	TRBJ2-1	CASSQDNLLLEQFF	TGTGCCAGCAGCCAAGATAATTTACTGCTTGAGCAGTTCTTC
.	TRBV4-3	TRBD1	TRBJ2-7	CASSQAAETGASYEQYF	TGCGCCAGCAGCCAAGCCGCGGAAACAGGGGCTTCCTACGAGCAGTACTTC
.	TRBV3-1/TRBV3-2	.	TRBJ2-7	CASSLRPGTADSYEQYF	TGTGCCAGCAGCCTTAGGCCAGGGACTGCAGATTCCTACGAGCAGTACTTC
.	TRBV7-2	TRBD2	TRBJ2-7	CASTLGRGGSGRFIHEQYF	TGTGCCAGCACCCTAGGGCGGGGGGGTAGCGGGAGGTTTATCCACGAGCAGTACTTC
.	TRBV5-1	.	TRBJ2-7	CASSSSPLGSYEQYF	TGCGCCAGCAGCTCCTCCCCCCTCGGCTCCTACGAGCAGTACTTC
once	TRBV7-9	.	TRBJ1-4	CASTGQGNEKLFF	TGTGCCAGCACGGGGCAGGGAAATGAAAAACTGTTTTTT
.	TRBV12-5	.	TRBJ2-5	CASGHRETQYF	TGTGCTAGTGGACACAGGGAGACCCAGTACTTC
.	TRBV11-2	.	TRBJ2-1	CASSREIEGVFTYNEQFF	TGTGCCAGCAGCCGCGAAATAGAGGGGGTATTCACCTACAATGAGCAGTTCTTC
.	TRBV6-2/TRBV6-3	.	TRBJ1-2	CASTPGDYGYTF	TGTGCCAGCACCCCAGGGGACTATGGCTACACCTTC
.	TRBV27	TRBD1	TRBJ1-1	CASRGTGSVNTEAFF	TGTGCCAGCAGGGGGACAGGGTCCGTGAACACTGAAGCTTTCTTT
.	TRBV11-2	.	TRBJ2-7	CASSLGPGQPAYEQYF	TGTGCCAGCAGCTTGGGCCCTGGCCAACCCGCCTACGAGCAGTACTTC
.	TRBV10-2	.	TRBJ2-7	CASREVPNEQYF	TGCGCCAGCAGGGAGGTTCCTAACGAGCAGTACTTC
few	TRBV19	.	TRBJ2-1	CASSIQASYNEQFF	TGTGCCAGTAGTATCCAGGCGTCCTACAATGAGCAGTTCTTC
once	TRBV4-2	TRBD2	TRBJ2-7	CASSQEDVAGEAYEQYF	TGTGCCAGCAGCCAAGAAGATGTGGCGGGGGAAGCCTACGAGCAGTACTTC
.	TRBV19	.	TRBJ1-2	CASSPSPSYGYTF	TGTGCCAGTAGTCCGAGCCCGAGCTATGGCTACACCTTC
.	TRBV4-3	.	TRBJ1-2	CASSQSSRNYGYTF	TGCGCCAGCAGCCAATCGAGCCGTAACTATGGCTACACCTTC
.	TRBV15	.	TRBJ2-1	CATSRDPPPRSDNEQFF	TGTGCCACCAGCAGAGATCCCCCACCCCGCTCAGACAATGAGCAGTTCTTC
.	TRBV3-1/TRBV3-2	.	TRBJ2-7	CASSQDAAKQYF	TGTGCCAGCAGCCAAGATGCGGCAAAGCAGTACTTC
.	TRBV5-4	TRBD2	TRBJ2-1	CASSLKREAFYNEQFF	TGTGCCAGCAGCCTCAAGCGGGAGGCGTTCTACAATGAGCAGTTCTTC
.	TRBV11-2	.	TRBJ2-5	CASSLDFQGTQYF	TGTGCCAGCAGTCTAGACTTCCAAGGGACCCAGTACTTC
.	TRBV4-1	TRBD2	TRBJ2-1	CASSQPGTSVNEQFF	TGCGCCAGCAGCCAACCCGGGACTAGCGTGAATGAGCAGTTCTTC
.	TRBV27	TRBD1	TRBJ2-2	CASRWGQGNTGELFF	TGTGCCAGCCGGTGGGGACAGGGCAACACCGGGGAGCTGTTTTTT
.	TRBV7-2	TRBD1	TRBJ1-1	CASSLVRGTGEAFF	TGTGCCAGCAGCTTAGTACGGGGGACAGGTGAAGCTTTCTTT
.	TRBV11-2	.	TRBJ1-1	CASSLTDVGTEAFF	TGTGCCAGCAGCTTAACGGATGTCGGGACTGAAGCTTTCTTT
.	TRBV5-4	TRBD1	TRBJ2-5	CASSLAPPGTGQETQYF	TGTGCCAGCAGCTTGGCCCCGCCCGGGACAGGCCAAGAGACCCAGTACTTC
.	TRBV7-2	TRBD1	TRBJ1-1	CASSLITGGWTEAFF	TGTGCCAGCAGCCTAATAACAGGGGGCTGGACTGAAGCTTTCTTT
few	TRBV6-5	TRBD2	TRBJ2-3	CASSYPPGGEDTQYF	TGTGCCAGCAGTTACCCCCCCGGGGGGGAAGATACGCAGTATTTT
.	TRBV7-9	.	TRBJ2-3	CASSPQGFADTQYF	TGTGCCAGCAGCCCCCAGGGGTTCGCAGATACGCAGTATTTT
.	TRBV5-1	.	TRBJ1-3	CASSSGSGSAGNTIYF	TGCGCCAGCAGCTCGGGGTCCGGATCCGCTGGAAACACCATATATTTT
.	TRBV4-3	.	TRBJ1-3	CASSPRVEPGNTIYF	TGCGCCAGCAGCCCCAGGGTAGAACCTGGAAACACCATATATTTT